This T cell receptor (beta chain) is drawn from a study of control samples from healthy donors and cancer patients. Per germline, CDR1 LNHDA and CDR2 SQIVND (reference sequence). The CDR3 runs to 13 residues. The V and J ends lost 4 bases and 7 bases respectively, with 13 bases between them. The method was immunoSEQ multiplex PCR; TCRdb's version includes in-frame clones alone and lacks a portion of them. The sample gives more than 100,000 clones, roughly 92% of which show up once; 7.8% is in the top ten. What was sequenced was blood. The chain couples TRBV19 to TRBJ2-5; D is tentatively TRBD1 or TRBD2 (5 bases each). This TCR came from a woman aged 18-29 years in good health. In nucleotides, the CDR3 is TGTGCCAGTAGTAGCTCGGCGAGGGGGACCCAGTACTTC. Protein: CASSSSARGTQYF.